This is a list of T cell receptor beta chains from one sample in a study of shared clonotypes between healthy human individuals. Repertoires were generated with immunoSEQ multiplex PCR, while TCRdb's copy carries only in-frame clones and drops some. Found here are just over 2,000,000 clones, 90% to 95% of them singletons; the top ten hold more than 0.1%. The source material was naive CD4+ T cells sorted from blood. The receptors here all came from a man younger than 35 in good health. Both conserved end residues are part of each CDR3. D genes are given only for firm matches. Clone size is given for some rows only: seen once, a few or many times, or a class if the clone is expanded.

J gene	clone size	V gene	D gene	CDR3 protein	CDR3 DNA
TRBJ2-3	.	TRBV4-2	.	CASSQEVWSTDTQYF	TGTGCCAGCAGCCAAGAAGTATGGAGCACAGATACGCAGTATTTT
TRBJ2-7	.	TRBV30	TRBD2	CAWSGTSGSEQYF	TGTGCCTGGAGTGGAACTAGCGGGTCCGAGCAGTACTTC
TRBJ2-1	.	TRBV6-4	TRBD2	CASSDRIGTSGVSEQFF	TGTGCCAGCAGTGACAGAATCGGGACTAGCGGAGTGAGCGAGCAGTTCTTC
TRBJ2-3	.	TRBV6-5	TRBD2	CASSRWAGGTDTQYF	TGTGCCAGCAGCCGGTGGGCGGGGGGCACAGATACGCAGTATTTT
TRBJ2-3	.	TRBV7-2	.	CASRYRDSSSHTQYF	TGTGCCAGCAGATATAGGGACTCCTCCTCACATACGCAGTATTTT
TRBJ2-4	once	TRBV29-1	.	CSVVSDVGWTKNIQYF	TGCAGCGTTGTATCGGACGTTGGTTGGACCAAAAACATTCAGTACTTC
TRBJ2-3	.	TRBV11-2	TRBD2	CASSFTSGGAPDTQYF	TGTGCCAGCAGCTTCACTAGCGGGGGGGCCCCAGATACGCAGTATTTT
TRBJ2-7	.	TRBV10-3	.	CAISEARSYEQYF	TGTGCCATCAGTGAGGCACGGTCCTACGAGCAGTACTTC
TRBJ1-5	.	TRBV5-1	.	CASSLDNGQPQHF	TGCGCCAGCAGCTTGGACAACGGGCAGCCCCAGCATTTT
TRBJ1-3	.	TRBV25-1	.	CASSTPRPGSGNTIYF	TGTGCCAGCAGTACACCCCGGCCGGGCTCTGGAAACACCATATATTTT
TRBJ2-5	few	TRBV10-2	.	CASGVGAQETQYF	TGCGCCAGCGGGGTGGGCGCTCAAGAGACCCAGTACTTC
TRBJ2-7	.	TRBV14	TRBD1	CASSQRDRANEQYF	TGTGCCAGCAGCCAACGGGACAGGGCCAACGAGCAGTACTTC
TRBJ2-3	.	TRBV6-1	.	CASTLRDTQYF	TGTGCCAGCACCCTGAGGGATACGCAGTATTTT
TRBJ2-7	.	TRBV10-3	.	CAINQDGIYEQYF	TGTGCCATCAACCAGGACGGCATCTACGAGCAGTACTTC
TRBJ2-5	.	TRBV5-6	TRBD1	CASSIQGPVGETQYF	TGTGCCAGCAGCATACAGGGGCCGGTAGGGGAGACCCAGTACTTC
TRBJ2-5	.	TRBV29-1	TRBD2	CSGERAGGETQYF	TGCAGCGGGGAACGAGCGGGAGGAGAGACCCAGTACTTC
TRBJ2-1	.	TRBV18	.	CASSSGSSSYNEQFF	TGTGCCAGCAGCTCAGGATCGTCTTCCTACAATGAGCAGTTCTTC
TRBJ2-2	.	TRBV10-3	TRBD1	CAIRMDRPANTGELFF	TGTGCCATCAGGATGGACAGGCCGGCGAACACCGGGGAGCTGTTTTTT
TRBJ2-1	.	TRBV28	.	CASSLPNSYNEQFF	TGTGCCAGCAGTTTACCCAACTCCTACAATGAGCAGTTCTTC
TRBJ2-7	.	TRBV4-1	.	CASSQEVGTRGEQYF	TGCGCCAGCAGCCAAGAAGTCGGGACGAGGGGCGAGCAGTACTTC
TRBJ2-1	.	TRBV7-8	TRBD1	CASSLGTGYYNEQFF	TGTGCCAGCAGCTTAGGGACAGGGTATTACAATGAGCAGTTCTTC
TRBJ1-2	.	TRBV15	.	CATSTAGTGYGYTF	TGTGCCACCAGCACAGCCGGGACGGGCTATGGCTACACCTTC
TRBJ1-1	.	TRBV5-1	.	CASSLGHAMNAEAFF	TGCGCCAGCAGCTTGGGACACGCAATGAACGCTGAAGCTTTCTTT
TRBJ2-1	once	TRBV11-2	.	CASSPGPNEQFF	TGTGCCAGCAGCCCTGGCCCCAATGAGCAGTTCTTC
TRBJ2-3	.	TRBV4-1	TRBD1	CASSPTRQGVDTQYF	TGCGCCAGCAGCCCTACCCGACAGGGGGTGGATACGCAGTATTTT
TRBJ2-4	.	TRBV7-2	.	CASSLVATDLAKNIQYF	TGTGCCAGCAGCTTAGTAGCGACAGACCTAGCCAAAAACATTCAGTACTTC
TRBJ2-5	.	TRBV5-1	.	CASSLGLRETQYF	TGCGCCAGCAGCTTGGGTCTGAGGGAGACCCAGTACTTC
TRBJ1-5	once	TRBV5-1	.	CASSLEGVVNQPQHF	TGCGCCAGCAGCTTGGAAGGGGTCGTCAATCAGCCCCAGCATTTT
TRBJ2-1	.	TRBV27	TRBD2	CASSFGRGISYNEQFF	TGTGCCAGCAGTTTCGGGCGGGGGATATCCTACAATGAGCAGTTCTTC
TRBJ1-4	once	TRBV6-1	.	CASREAPAEKLFF	TGTGCCAGCAGGGAGGCCCCGGCTGAAAAACTGTTTTTT
TRBJ2-7	.	TRBV10-3	.	CAISESTYEQYF	TGTGCCATCAGTGAGTCCACCTACGAGCAGTACTTC
TRBJ1-4	.	TRBV28	TRBD1	CASSLKGTGTEKLFF	TGTGCCAGCAGCTTAAAGGGGACAGGTACTGAAAAACTGTTTTTT
TRBJ1-5	many	TRBV12-5	.	CASGLKRGGQHF	TGTGCTAGTGGTTTAAAAAGGGGGGGCCAGCATTTT
TRBJ1-6	.	TRBV5-6	.	CASSPTWGSYNSPLHF	TGTGCCAGCAGCCCGACTTGGGGATCCTATAATTCACCCCTCCACTTT
TRBJ1-2	.	TRBV4-1	.	CASSQARTVSYGYTF	TGCGCCAGCAGCCAAGCCCGGACAGTGTCTTATGGCTACACCTTC
TRBJ2-1	.	TRBV18	TRBD1	CASSKSARGRNEQFF	TGTGCCAGCTCAAAGTCGGCCAGGGGGAGAAATGAGCAGTTCTTC
TRBJ2-2	.	TRBV25-1	.	CASSDGTGELFF	TGTGCCAGCAGTGATGGCACCGGGGAGCTGTTTTTT